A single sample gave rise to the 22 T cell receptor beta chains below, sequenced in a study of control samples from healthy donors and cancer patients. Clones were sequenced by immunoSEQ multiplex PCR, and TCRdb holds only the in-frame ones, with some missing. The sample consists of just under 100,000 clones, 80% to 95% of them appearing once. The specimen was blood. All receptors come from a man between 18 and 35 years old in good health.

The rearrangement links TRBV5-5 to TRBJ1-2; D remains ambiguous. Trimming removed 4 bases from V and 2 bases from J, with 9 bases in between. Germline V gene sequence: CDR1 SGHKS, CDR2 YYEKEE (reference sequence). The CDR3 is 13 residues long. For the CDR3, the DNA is TGTGCCAGCAGCCCGACAACCAACTATGGCTACACCTTC. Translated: CASSPTTNYGYTF.

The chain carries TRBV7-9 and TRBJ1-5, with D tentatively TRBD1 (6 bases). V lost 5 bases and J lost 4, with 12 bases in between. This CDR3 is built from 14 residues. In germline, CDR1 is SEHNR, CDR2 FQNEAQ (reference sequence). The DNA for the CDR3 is TGTGCCAGCAGCGGGGAAGGGGGGAATCAGCCCCAGCATTTT. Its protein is CASSGEGGNQPQHF.

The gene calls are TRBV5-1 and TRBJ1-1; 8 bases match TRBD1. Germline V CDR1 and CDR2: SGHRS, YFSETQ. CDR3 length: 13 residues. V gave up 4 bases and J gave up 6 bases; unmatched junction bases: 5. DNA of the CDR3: TGCGCCAGCAGCACCCGGGGACAGGCTGAAGCTTTCTTT. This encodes CASSTRGQAEAFF.

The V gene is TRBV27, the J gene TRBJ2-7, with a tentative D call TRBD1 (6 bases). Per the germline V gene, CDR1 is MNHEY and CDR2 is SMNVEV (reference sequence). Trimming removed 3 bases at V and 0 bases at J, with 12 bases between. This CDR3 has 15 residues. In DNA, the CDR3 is TGTGCCAGCAGTTTGGACAGTTTGAGCTCCTACGAGCAGTACTTC. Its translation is CASSLDSLSSYEQYF.

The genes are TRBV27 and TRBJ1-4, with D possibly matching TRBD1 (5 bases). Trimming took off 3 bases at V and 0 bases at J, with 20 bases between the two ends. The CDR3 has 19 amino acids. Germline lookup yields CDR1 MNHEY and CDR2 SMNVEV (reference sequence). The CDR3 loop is CASSLIAAAGYATNEKLFF. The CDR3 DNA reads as TGTGCCAGCAGTTTGATCGCGGCGGCAGGGTATGCAACTAATGAAAAACTGTTTTTT.

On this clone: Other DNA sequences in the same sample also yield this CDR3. The chain's CDR3 is CASSLSSYNEQFF. The DNA of the CDR3 is TGTGCCAGCAGCTTAAGCTCCTACAATGAGCAGTTCTTC. This chain connects TRBV7-9 to TRBJ2-1; D gene uncertain. Trimming stripped 2 bases from V and 0 bases from J, with 2 bases between. CDR1 SEHNR and CDR2 FQNEAQ come from the germline V gene (reference sequence). This CDR3 is built from 13 residues.

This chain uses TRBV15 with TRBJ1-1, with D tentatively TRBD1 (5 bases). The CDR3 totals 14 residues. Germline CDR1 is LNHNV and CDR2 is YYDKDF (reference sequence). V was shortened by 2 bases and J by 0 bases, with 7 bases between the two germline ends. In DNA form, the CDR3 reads TGTGCCACCAGCAGAAGACAGTTGAACACTGAAGCTTTCTTT. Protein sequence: CATSRRQLNTEAFF. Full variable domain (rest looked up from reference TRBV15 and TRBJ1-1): DAMVIQNPRYQVTQFGKPVTLSCSQTLNHNVMYWYQQKSSQAPKLLFHYYDKDFNNEADTPDNFQSRRPNTSFCFLDIRSPGLGDTAMYLCATSRRQLNTEAFFGQGTRLTVV.

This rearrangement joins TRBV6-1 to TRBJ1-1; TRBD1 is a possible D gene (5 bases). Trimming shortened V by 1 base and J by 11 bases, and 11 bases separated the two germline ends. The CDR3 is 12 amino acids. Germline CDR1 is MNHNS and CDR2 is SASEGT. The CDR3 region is CASSEGVGVAFF. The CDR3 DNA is TGTGCCAGCAGTGAAGGGGTAGGGGTTGCTTTCTTT.

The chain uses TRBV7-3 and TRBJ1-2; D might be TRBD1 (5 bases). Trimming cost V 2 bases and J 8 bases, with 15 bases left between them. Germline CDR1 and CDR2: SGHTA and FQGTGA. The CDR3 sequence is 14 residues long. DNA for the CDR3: TGTGCCAGCAGCTTAGCAAGGCAGGGTAAAGGCTACACCTTC. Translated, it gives CASSLARQGKGYTF.

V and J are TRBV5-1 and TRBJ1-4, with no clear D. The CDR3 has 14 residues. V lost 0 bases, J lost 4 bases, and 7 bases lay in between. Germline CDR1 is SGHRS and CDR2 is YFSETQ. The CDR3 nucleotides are TGCGCCAGCAGCTTGGGTGCAGGTAATGAAAAACTGTTTTTT. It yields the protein CASSLGAGNEKLFF.

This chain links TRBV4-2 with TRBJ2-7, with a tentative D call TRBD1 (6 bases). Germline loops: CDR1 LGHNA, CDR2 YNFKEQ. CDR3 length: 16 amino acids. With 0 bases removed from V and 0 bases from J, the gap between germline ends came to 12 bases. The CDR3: CASSQEAQGSSYEQYF. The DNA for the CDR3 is TGTGCCAGCAGCCAAGAGGCTCAGGGGAGCTCCTACGAGCAGTACTTC.

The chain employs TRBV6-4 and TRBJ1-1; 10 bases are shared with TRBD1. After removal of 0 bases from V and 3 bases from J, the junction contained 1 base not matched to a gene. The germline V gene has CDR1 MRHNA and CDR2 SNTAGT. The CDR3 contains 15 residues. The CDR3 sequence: CASSDSGQGDTEAFF. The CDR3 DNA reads TGTGCCAGCAGTGACTCCGGACAGGGGGACACTGAAGCTTTCTTT.

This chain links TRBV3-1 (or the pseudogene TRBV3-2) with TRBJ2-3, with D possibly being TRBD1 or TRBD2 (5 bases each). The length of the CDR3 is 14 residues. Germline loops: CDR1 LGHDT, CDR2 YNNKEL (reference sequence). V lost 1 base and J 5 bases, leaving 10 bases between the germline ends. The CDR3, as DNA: TGTGCCAGCAGCCAAGGGGCTGGGGGAGATACGCAGTATTTT. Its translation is CASSQGAGGDTQYF.

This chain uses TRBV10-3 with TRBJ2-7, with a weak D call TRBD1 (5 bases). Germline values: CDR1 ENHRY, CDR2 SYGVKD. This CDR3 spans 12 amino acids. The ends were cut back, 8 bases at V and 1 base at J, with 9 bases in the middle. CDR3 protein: CAIAGSSYEQYF. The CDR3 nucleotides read TGTGCCATCGCAGGGTCGTCCTACGAGCAGTACTTC.

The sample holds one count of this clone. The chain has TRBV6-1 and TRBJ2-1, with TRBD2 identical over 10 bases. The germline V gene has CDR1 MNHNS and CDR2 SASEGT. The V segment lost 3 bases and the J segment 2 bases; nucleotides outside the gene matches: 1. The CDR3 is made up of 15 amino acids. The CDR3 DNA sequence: TGTGCCAGCAGTGACAGCGGGAGGGCCTACAATGAGCAGTTCTTC. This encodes CASSDSGRAYNEQFF.

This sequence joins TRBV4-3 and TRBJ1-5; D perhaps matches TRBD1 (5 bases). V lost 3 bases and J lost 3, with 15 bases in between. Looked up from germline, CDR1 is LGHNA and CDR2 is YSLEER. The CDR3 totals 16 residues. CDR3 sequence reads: CASSQEMGPLNQPQHF. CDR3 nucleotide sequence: TGCGCCAGCAGCCAGGAAATGGGACCGCTCAATCAGCCCCAGCATTTT.

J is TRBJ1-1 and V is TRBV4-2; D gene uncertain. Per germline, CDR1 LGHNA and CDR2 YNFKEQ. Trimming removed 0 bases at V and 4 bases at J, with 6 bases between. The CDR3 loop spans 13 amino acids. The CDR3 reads CASSQEGGTEAFF. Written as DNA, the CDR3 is TGTGCCAGCAGCCAAGAGGGTGGCACTGAAGCTTTCTTT.

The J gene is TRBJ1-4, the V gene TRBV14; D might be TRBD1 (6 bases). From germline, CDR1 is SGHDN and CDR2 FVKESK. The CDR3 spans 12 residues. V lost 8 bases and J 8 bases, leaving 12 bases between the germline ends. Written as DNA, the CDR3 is TGTGCCAGCCGAGGGGGAAACGAAAAACTGTTTTTT. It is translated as CASRGGNEKLFF.

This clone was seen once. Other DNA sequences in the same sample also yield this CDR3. The CDR3 bases are TGCGCCAGCAGCTTGGGCGGGAGCAATCAGCCCCAGCATTTT. It is translated as CASSLGGSNQPQHF. This chain uses TRBV5-1 with TRBJ1-5; unclear D gene. CDR3 size: 14 residues. CDR1 and CDR2 (germline): SGHRS, YFSETQ. V gave up 0 bases and J gave up 1 base, with 5 bases separating them.

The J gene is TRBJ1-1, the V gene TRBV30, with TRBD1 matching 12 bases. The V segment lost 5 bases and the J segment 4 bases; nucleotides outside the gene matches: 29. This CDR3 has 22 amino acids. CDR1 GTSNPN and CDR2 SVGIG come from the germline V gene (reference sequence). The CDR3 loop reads CAWGNGPRDRGLEGILRTEAFF. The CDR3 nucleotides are TGTGCCTGGGGAAACGGCCCGAGGGACAGGGGGCTCGAGGGGATTTTACGCACTGAAGCTTTCTTT.

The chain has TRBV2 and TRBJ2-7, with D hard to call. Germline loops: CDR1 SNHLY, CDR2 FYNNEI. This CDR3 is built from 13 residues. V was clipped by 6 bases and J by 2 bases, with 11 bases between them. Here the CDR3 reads CASRLGITYEQYF. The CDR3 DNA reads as TGTGCCAGCAGACTGGGAATTACCTACGAGCAGTACTTC.

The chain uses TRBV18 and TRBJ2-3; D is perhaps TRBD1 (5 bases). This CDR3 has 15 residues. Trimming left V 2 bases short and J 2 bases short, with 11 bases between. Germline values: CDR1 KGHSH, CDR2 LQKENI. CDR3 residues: CASSPSVGVTDTQYF. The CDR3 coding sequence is TGTGCCAGCTCACCATCGGTAGGGGTCACAGATACGCAGTATTTT.